Following are 9 T cell receptor beta chains from one sample sequenced in a study of lymphopenia after photon versus proton radiotherapy. The assay was immunoSEQ multiplex PCR, and TCRdb's table has in-frame clones only and misses some. The table shows 55,000 to 70,000 clones, with roughly 93% occurring only once. The specimen was peripheral blood, collected from a patient treated with photon-based radiotherapy. The receptor source for this set is a woman aged 65 to 85 with pancreatic cancer.

This chain connects TRBV9 to TRBJ2-2; D is ambiguous. Per germline, CDR1 SGDLS and CDR2 YYNGEE. The CDR3 runs to 13 residues. Trimming removed 4 bases from V and 4 bases from J, with 8 bases in between. This CDR3 is CASSPRLTGELFF. For the CDR3, the DNA is TGTGCCAGCAGCCCCAGACTCACCGGGGAGCTGTTTTTT.

This chain connects TRBV28 to TRBJ1-2; D is possibly TRBD1 (5 bases). Germline CDR1 reads MDHEN; CDR2 reads SYDVKM. V lost 4 bases and J lost 2, with 8 bases in between. The CDR3 has 13 residues. Here the CDR3 reads CASSSGQNYGYTF. The CDR3 DNA reads as TGTGCCAGCAGTTCAGGACAAAACTATGGCTACACCTTC.

The chain couples TRBV7-6 to TRBJ2-1; possible D gene TRBD1, 5 bases. V was clipped by 3 bases and J by 8 bases, with 11 bases between them. The CDR3 length is 13 residues. Germline V gene sequence: CDR1 SGHVS, CDR2 FNYEAQ. CDR3 sequence: CASSFGIGDEQFF. CDR3 coding DNA: TGTGCCAGCAGCTTTGGCATAGGGGATGAGCAGTTCTTC.

The rearrangement joins TRBV18 to TRBJ2-1, with 7 bases matching TRBD2. There are 14 residues in the CDR3. The germline gives CDR1 KGHSH, CDR2 LQKENI. Trimming took 3 bases from V and 15 from J; bases not matched to a gene: 14. For the CDR3, the DNA is TGTGCCAGCTCACCGCCAGATCGGGGGACTACCCCGTTCTTC. It yields the protein CASSPPDRGTTPFF.

The chain couples TRBV30 to TRBJ1-1; 7 bases align to TRBD1. The CDR3 contains 12 residues. Per germline, CDR1 GTSNPN and CDR2 SVGIG (reference sequence). The junction had 1 base not matched to a gene; V was cut back by 5 bases and J by 1 base. The DNA of the CDR3 is TGTGCCTGGGACAGGGAGAACACTGAAGCTTTCTTT. Its translation is CAWDRENTEAFF. The variable domain in full, with the rest retrieved from reference TRBV30 and TRBJ1-1, is SQTIHQWPATLVQPVGSPLSLECTVEGTSNPNLYWYRQAAGRGLQLLFYSVGIGQISSEVPQNLSASRPQDRQFILSSKKLLLSDSGFYLCAWDRENTEAFFGQGTRLTVV.

CDR3 in DNA: TGTGCCAGCAGCGTAGGAGGCGGGAGTAGCACCGGGGAGCTGTTTTTT. This codes for CASSVGGGSSTGELFF. This chain connects TRBV9 to TRBJ2-2; 7 bases match TRBD2. J was trimmed by 4 bases and V by 0 bases; bases with no gene match: 6. Germline-derived CDR1 and CDR2 are SGDLS and YYNGEE. This CDR3 comprises 16 residues.

This CDR3 is CASVAGASRYTEAFF. The CDR3 region has the DNA TGTGCCAGCGTTGCAGGGGCGAGTAGGTACACTGAAGCTTTCTTT. This sequence joins TRBV6-5 and TRBJ1-1, with D possibly being TRBD1 (6 bases). V gave up 8 bases and J gave up 3 bases, with 19 bases separating them. Germline V gene data show CDR1 as MNHEY and CDR2 as SVGAGI. This CDR3 spans 15 amino acids.

The rearrangement uses TRBV19 and TRBJ1-5; D not certain. CDR3 length: 19 amino acids. V lost 1 base to trimming and J lost 0 bases, with 19 bases between them. Germline CDR1 is LNHDA and CDR2 is SQIVND (reference sequence). CDR3 amino acids: CASSIVAVSSKGSNQPQHF. The CDR3 DNA reads TGTGCCAGTAGTATAGTAGCGGTCAGTTCAAAAGGTAGCAATCAGCCCCAGCATTTT.

The chain combines TRBV19 with TRBJ2-7, with D unclear. With 8 bases removed from V and 1 base from J, the gap between germline ends came to 15 bases. Germline V gene data show CDR1 as LNHDA and CDR2 as SQIVND (reference sequence). The CDR3 length is 14 residues. The CDR3 DNA sequence: TGTGCCAGTGCCCCAGGCCGAGCTTCCTACGAGCAGTACTTC. Residues: CASAPGRASYEQYF. Full variable domain (outside the CDR3, taken from reference TRBV19 and TRBJ2-7): DGGITQSPKYLFRKEGQNVTLSCEQNLNHDAMYWYRQDPGQGLRLIYYSQIVNDFQKGDIAEGYSVSREKKESFPLTVTSAQKNPTAFYLCASAPGRASYEQYFGPGTRLTVT.